These 27 T cell receptor beta chains originate from one sample sequenced in a study of T cell changes during pregnancy in multiple sclerosis (dated 2019 in TCRdb). Library construction relied on the immunoSEQ multiplex PCR assay. This is the immuneACCESS table as TCRdb keeps it, with only in-frame sequences that have V and J called. A part of the clones is gone; compared with another copy, unresolved V genes explain less than half, and the rest is unexplained. Here the sample has approximately 42,000 clones; roughly 80% occur a single time. The ten most abundant clones make up 0.64% of the sample. The sequencing here drew on CD4+ T cells from peripheral blood mononuclear cells, taken before pregnancy. The receptor set was obtained from a female donor with multiple sclerosis, enrolled in a pregnancy study.

This clone was picked up one time. The J gene is TRBJ2-7, the V gene TRBV27; the match to TRBD2 covers 11 bases. The V and J ends lost 2 bases and 3 bases, in that order; junction bases with no gene match: 3. This CDR3 spans 15 amino acids. CDR1 is MNHEY, CDR2 SMNVEV, per germline (reference sequence). This chain's CDR3 is CASSLMTSGIYEQYF. CDR3 coding DNA: TGTGCCAGCAGTTTAATGACTAGCGGGATCTACGAGCAGTACTTC.

This clone was seen once. V usage is TRBV2 and J usage is TRBJ1-5; D perhaps matches TRBD1 (6 bases). The V end was cut by 6 bases, the J end by 0 bases, with 9 bases between. The CDR3 is 14 residues long. The germline V gene encodes CDR1 SNHLY and CDR2 FYNNEI. CDR3 DNA: TGTGCCAGCAGGGGGGGGCCTAGCAATCAGCCCCAGCATTTT. Translated, it gives CASRGGPSNQPQHF.

The chain is built from TRBV9 and TRBJ2-3; 10 nucleotides agree with TRBD2. J lost 7 bases, V lost 0 bases, and 8 bases had no gene match. Per the germline V gene, CDR1 is SGDLS and CDR2 is YYNGEE. The CDR3 covers 16 residues. CDR3 region: CASSVASSGGLHTQYF. The CDR3 nucleotides read TGTGCCAGCAGCGTAGCTTCTAGCGGGGGATTACATACGCAGTATTTT.

The J gene is TRBJ1-5, the V gene TRBV30; 9 positions match TRBD1. The CDR3 sequence is 15 residues long. Trimming took 0 bases from V and 4 from J; bases not matched to a gene: 4. The V gene's germline CDR1 is GTSNPN and CDR2 SVGIG (reference sequence). The CDR3 nucleotides are TGTGCCTGGAGTGTAATGACAGGGGGAAATCAGCCCCAGCATTTT. As protein: CAWSVMTGGNQPQHF. Supplemented by reference TRBV30 and TRBJ1-5, the full variable domain reads SQTIHQWPATLVQPVGSPLSLECTVEGTSNPNLYWYRQAAGRGLQLLFYSVGIGQISSEVPQNLSASRPQDRQFILSSKKLLLSDSGFYLCAWSVMTGGNQPQHFGDGTRLSIL.

The V call is TRBV19, the J call TRBJ2-3; possible D gene TRBD1, 6 bases. From germline, CDR1 is LNHDA and CDR2 SQIVND (reference sequence). The V end lost 4 bases, the J end lost 0 bases, and 14 bases lay between the germline ends. The CDR3 consists of 16 residues. Here the CDR3 reads CASSTYYRVSTDTQYF. The DNA of the CDR3 is TGTGCCAGTAGTACTTATTACAGGGTTAGCACAGATACGCAGTATTTT.

The chain uses TRBV29-1 and TRBJ1-3, with D unclear. CDR3 size: 12 residues. Per the germline V gene, CDR1 is SQVTM and CDR2 is ANQGSEA. Between the trimmed V and J ends, which lost 4 bases and 4 bases, there was a span of 8 bases. The CDR3 DNA sequence: TGCAGCGTTGGGCCGGGGGGAAACACCATATATTTT. Its protein product is CSVGPGGNTIYF.

This clone was seen only once. The V gene is TRBV6-1, the J gene TRBJ2-2; D is possibly TRBD1 (5 bases). The V end was cut by 8 bases, the J end by 0 bases, with 10 bases between. Germline lookup yields CDR1 MNHNS and CDR2 SASEGT. The CDR3 is 14 residues long. This CDR3 is CASPDRPNTGELFF. CDR3 DNA sequence: TGTGCCAGCCCTGACAGACCGAACACCGGGGAGCTGTTTTTT.

The V call is TRBV7-2, the J call TRBJ2-5; TRBD2 matches 7 bases. Germline V gene lookup returns CDR1 SGHTA and CDR2 FQGNSA. There are 14 residues in the CDR3. J gave up 6 bases and V 5 bases, and 9 bases lay outside the gene matches. The chain's CDR3 is CASSDWREFKTQYF. CDR3 DNA: TGTGCCAGCAGCGATTGGCGGGAGTTTAAGACCCAGTACTTC. The whole variable domain, filled in from reference TRBV7-2 and TRBJ2-5, reads GAGVSQSPSNKVTEKGKDVELRCDPISGHTALYWYRQSLGQGLEFLIYFQGNSAPDKSGLPSDRFSAERTGGSVSTLTIQRTQQEDSAVYLCASSDWREFKTQYFGPGTRLLVL.

The rearrangement uses TRBV7-2 and TRBJ2-3; perhaps TRBD2 as D (5 bases). The V gene lost 5 bases and the J gene lost 8 bases, with 14 bases spanning the gap. Germline CDR1 reads SGHTA; CDR2 reads FQGNSA. The CDR3 runs to 13 residues. The CDR3 DNA reads TGTGCCAGCAGCCCCCGGGGATTCCGTACGCAGTATTTT. Residues: CASSPRGFRTQYF.

This rearrangement joins TRBV5-1 to TRBJ2-4; 13 nucleotides agree with TRBD2. Germline V CDR1 and CDR2: SGHRS, YFSETQ. Unmatched junction bases numbered 11, after V lost 4 bases and J lost 7 bases. The CDR3 is made up of 17 amino acids. CDR3: CASSLSLLAGGPNIQYF. CDR3 nucleotide sequence: TGCGCCAGCAGCCTCTCATTACTAGCGGGGGGGCCGAACATTCAGTACTTC.

In DNA, the CDR3 is TGTGCCAGCAGCCTCGGACAGGCAAATCAGCCCCAGCATTTT. It specifies CASSLGQANQPQHF. This chain links TRBV6-5 with TRBJ1-5; TRBD1 aligns across 7 bases. This CDR3 comprises 14 residues. The germline CDR1 and CDR2 sequences are MNHEY and SVGAGI. The trim removed 6 bases at V and 4 bases at J, leaving 6 bases unmatched.

The V call is TRBV2, the J call TRBJ2-7; tentative D call: TRBD2 (5 bases). Trimming pared 1 base from V and 2 bases from J, leaving 9 bases between. CDR3 size: 14 residues. Germline V lookup: CDR1 SNHLY, CDR2 FYNNEI. In nucleotides, the CDR3 is TGTGCCAGCAGTGAAGTGCGGGCTGCCTACGAGCAGTACTTC. Translated, it gives CASSEVRAAYEQYF.

The V and J genes are TRBV4-3 and TRBJ1-1; D might be TRBD1 (5 bases). There are 15 residues in the CDR3. Germline lookup yields CDR1 LGHNA and CDR2 YSLEER. V was clipped by 1 base and J by 1 base, with 10 bases between them. This chain's CDR3 is CASSQAGGWNTEAFF. The CDR3 DNA is TGCGCCAGCAGCCAAGCGGGGGGGTGGAACACTGAAGCTTTCTTT.

This rearrangement joins TRBV12-5 to TRBJ2-3, with D maybe TRBD1 (5 bases). Germline loops: CDR1 LGHNT, CDR2 FRNRAP. With 1 base removed from V and 6 bases from J, the gap between germline ends came to 8 bases. This CDR3 region has 13 residues. The CDR3 sequence is CASGLGHRDTQYF. In DNA, the CDR3 is TGTGCTAGTGGTTTGGGGCACAGGGATACGCAGTATTTT.

The rearrangement uses TRBV30 and TRBJ1-6; weak D call: TRBD1 (5 bases). This CDR3 is built from 13 residues. Germline-derived CDR1 and CDR2 are GTSNPN and SVGIG (reference sequence). Trimming pared 5 bases from V and 9 bases from J, leaving 14 bases between. This CDR3 reads CAWDGRGSSPLHF. CDR3 bases: TGTGCCTGGGATGGACGGGGGAGTTCACCCCTCCACTTT.

In its sample, this clone was seen once. V gene TRBV5-1 combines with J gene TRBJ1-1; 10 positions agree with TRBD1. The CDR3 is 13 amino acids. V trimming: 4 bases; J trimming: 10 bases; junction bases outside the gene matches: 7. Germline CDR1 is SGHRS and CDR2 is YFSETQ. CDR3 bases: TGCGCCAGCAGCATTAAGGACAGGGGGACAGCTTTCTTT. Its translation is CASSIKDRGTAFF.

V gene TRBV19 combines with J gene TRBJ2-7; TRBD1 matches 8 bases. Looked up from germline, CDR1 is LNHDA and CDR2 is SQIVND (reference sequence). The CDR3 contains 15 residues. V trimming: 3 bases; J trimming: 2 bases; junction bases outside the gene matches: 6. CDR3 nucleotides: TGTGCCAGTAGTATCCCGGGGACAGGACCCTACGAGCAGTACTTC. Protein product: CASSIPGTGPYEQYF. Together with reference TRBV19 and TRBJ2-7, the CDR3 gives the full variable domain: DGGITQSPKYLFRKEGQNVTLSCEQNLNHDAMYWYRQDPGQGLRLIYYSQIVNDFQKGDIAEGYSVSREKKESFPLTVTSAQKNPTAFYLCASSIPGTGPYEQYFGPGTRLTVT.

The chain joins TRBV5-1 to TRBJ2-2; 12 nucleotides align to TRBD2. The J segment lost 7 bases and the V segment lost 4 bases, leaving 8 bases of the junction unmatched. The CDR3 loop spans 16 amino acids. Per germline, CDR1 SGHRS and CDR2 YFSETQ. CDR3 DNA sequence: TGCGCCAGCAGCCCAGGACTAGCGGGGCAGGGCGGGGAGCTGTTTTTT. This sequence encodes CASSPGLAGQGGELFF.

J is TRBJ2-2 and V is TRBV5-1; a weak D match, TRBD2 (6 bases). Germline CDR1 reads SGHRS; CDR2 reads YFSETQ. Trimming shortened V by 0 bases and J by 4 bases, and 13 bases separated the two germline ends. The CDR3 has 16 residues. Here the CDR3 reads CASSLEGYGGTGELFF. CDR3 bases: TGCGCCAGCAGCTTGGAGGGGTACGGGGGCACCGGGGAGCTGTTTTTT. The entire variable domain, with the rest obtained from reference TRBV5-1 and TRBJ2-2, is as follows: KAGVTQTPRYLIKTRGQQVTLSCSPISGHRSVSWYQQTPGQGLQFLFEYFSETQRNKGNFPGRFSGRQFSNSRSEMNVSTLELGDSALYLCASSLEGYGGTGELFFGEGSRLTVL.

Turning to this clone: A junction boundary mismatches the germline segment, possibly from a read error. The rearrangement uses TRBV6-5 and TRBJ2-2; 8 bases fit TRBD1. The germline CDR1 and CDR2 sequences are MNHEY and SVGAGI. The length of the CDR3 is 16 residues. The CDR3 DNA reads as TGTGCCGGCAGTTTTCGGCCCTCAGGGGGCCCCGGGGAGCTGTTTTTT. Its protein product is CAGSFRPSGGPGELFF.

This chain links TRBV5-1 with TRBJ1-3; 7 bases fit TRBD1. The CDR3 length is 14 residues. V gave up 2 bases and J gave up 4 bases; unmatched junction bases: 3. Per the germline V gene, CDR1 is SGHRS and CDR2 is YFSETQ. The CDR3 DNA reads TGCGCCAGCAGCTTCGGACAGGACGGAAACACCATATATTTT. This sequence encodes CASSFGQDGNTIYF.

This clone appeared a single time. The rearrangement links TRBV7-2 to TRBJ1-6, with 7 bases aligning to TRBD1. Germline loops: CDR1 SGHTA, CDR2 FQGNSA. The CDR3 totals 15 residues. V lost 3 bases and J lost 4; bases outside the gene matches: 3. The CDR3 DNA is TGTGCCAGCAGCTTCGAACAGGGGTATAATTCACCCCTCCACTTT. Translation gives CASSFEQGYNSPLHF.

Turning to this clone: At one end the junction does not follow the germline gene, possibly because of a read error. The rearrangement joins TRBV11-2 to TRBJ2-1; D is unresolved. Per the germline V gene, CDR1 is SGHAT and CDR2 is FQNNGV. This CDR3 has 13 residues. The CDR3 bases are TGTGCCAGCAGCCCCGACTCCTTCAATGAGCAGTTCTTC. Translation gives CASSPDSFNEQFF.

This clone turned up a few times. The gene calls are TRBV5-7 and TRBJ2-7; a weak D match, TRBD2 (6 bases). TRBV5-7 is an ORF for which the function is uncertain. This CDR3 region has 17 residues. V lost 4 bases and J lost 1, with 21 bases in between. CDR3 in amino acids: CASSQTDPGLLSYEQYF. The CDR3, as DNA: TGTGCCAGCAGCCAGACAGATCCGGGACTCTTATCCTACGAGCAGTACTTC.

The chain is built from TRBV5-6 and TRBJ1-4, with a weak D call TRBD1 (6 bases). Germline CDR1 reads SGHDT; CDR2 reads YYEEEE. The CDR3 is made up of 12 amino acids. V lost 3 bases and J 7 bases, leaving 7 bases between the germline ends. CDR3 coding DNA: TGTGCCAGCAGCTCCAGGGGTGAAAAACTGTTTTTT. Amino acids: CASSSRGEKLFF.

This clone has only a few counts. The V and J genes are TRBV19 and TRBJ1-1; perhaps TRBD1 as D (6 bases). V was pared by 8 bases and J by 5 bases, with 27 bases between. CDR1 LNHDA and CDR2 SQIVND come from the germline V gene (reference sequence). This CDR3 is 17 amino acids long. DNA of the CDR3: TGTGCCAGTGGCTCCTCCTGGCAGGGGCCGCGGGGGACTGAAGCTTTCTTT. Encoded protein: CASGSSWQGPRGTEAFF.

The V gene is TRBV9, the J gene TRBJ2-1, with 15 bases fitting TRBD2. The CDR3 extends over 19 amino acids. The ends lost 4 bases at V and 4 bases at J; junction bases unmatched: 12. The germline gives CDR1 SGDLS, CDR2 YYNGEE. CDR3 loop: CASSLNGGLAGGRYNEQFF. The DNA of the CDR3 is TGTGCCAGCAGCCTAAATGGGGGACTAGCGGGAGGTCGATACAATGAGCAGTTCTTC.